The 14 T cell receptor beta chains given below trace back to one sample, sequenced in a study of blood T cells in healthy people across ages. For the second PCR, which ran for about 7 to 12 cycles, a sample-barcoded 5' primer and a J-beta primer mix were used. TCRdb processed the 5' RACE reads anew with MiXCR; each CDR3 protein has one entry. The repertoire has 1.8 million or so distinct CDR3 sequences, about two fifths of them found once; the top ten carry 23%. The sequencing sample was made of blood. All receptors come from a human donor in good health.

The genes are TRBV24-1 and TRBJ2-3; D unclear. V was cut by 2 bases and J by 5 bases, with 7 bases left in between. Per the germline V gene, CDR1 is KGHDR and CDR2 is SFDVKD. The CDR3 runs 13 residues. CDR3 bases: TGTGCCACCAGTGATTGGCGTATAGATACGCAGTATTTT. Its protein product is CATSDWRIDTQYF.

This chain joins TRBV6-1 and TRBJ2-4; 9 bases match TRBD2. TRBJ2-7 explains the end of the DNA better; the J call may be wrong. The CDR3 has 15 residues. CDR1 and CDR2 (germline): MNHNS, SASEGT. CDR3 coding DNA: TGTGCCAGCAAGGTGTTTCCAGCGGGGGGATACGAGCAGTACTTC. Its protein is CASKVFPAGGYEQYF.

In DNA form, the CDR3 reads TGCGCCAGCAGCAAACAAACCGCTAACTATGGCTACACCTTC. Translation: CASSKQTANYGYTF. V is TRBV5-1 and J is TRBJ1-2; no clear D. V was pared by 4 bases and J by 0 bases, with 10 bases between. In germline, CDR1 is SGHRS, CDR2 YFSETQ. The CDR3 spans 14 residues.

The chain combines TRBV10-3 with TRBJ1-6; tentative D call: TRBD1 (5 bases). Trimming shortened V by 7 bases and J by 5 bases, and 15 bases separated the two germline ends. The germline V gene encodes CDR1 ENHRY and CDR2 SYGVKD. The CDR3 is 15 residues long. CDR3 amino acids: CAINTKGMNNSPLHF. Here the CDR3 DNA reads TGTGCCATCAATACGAAGGGGATGAATAATTCACCCCTCCACTTT.

DNA for the CDR3: TGCAGTGCTAGGCTTGGGGGGCGCTGGATCCGGACAGATACGCAGTATTTT. It codes for CSARLGGRWIRTDTQYF. The chain combines TRBV20-1 with TRBJ2-3; D could derive from TRBD1 or TRBD2 (6 bases each). CDR1 is DFQATT, CDR2 SNEGSKA, per germline (reference sequence). V was pared by 3 bases and J by 3 bases, with 22 bases between. The CDR3 is 17 amino acids.

This clonotype has at least ten counts. This chain links TRBV20-1 with TRBJ2-1; TRBD2 might be the D (5 bases). V was trimmed by 6 bases and J by 4 bases, leaving 10 bases between them. This CDR3 region has 12 residues. CDR1 is DFQATT, CDR2 SNEGSKA, per germline (reference sequence). For the CDR3, the DNA is TGCAGTGCGCGAAGGAGGTACAATGAGCAGTTCTTC. Amino acid sequence: CSARRRYNEQFF.

This clonotype was seen just once. The rearrangement uses TRBV5-1 and TRBJ2-7, with D possibly being TRBD2 (6 bases). The germline V gene has CDR1 SGHRS and CDR2 YFSETQ. V was pared by 0 bases and J by 7 bases, with 17 bases between. There are 15 residues in the CDR3. Here the CDR3 reads CASSLVSILGGEQYF. CDR3 sequence (DNA): TGCGCCAGCAGCTTGGTATCCATTTTGGGGGGAGAGCAGTACTTC.

V gene TRBV20-1 combines with J gene TRBJ2-5; tentatively, D is TRBD1 (6 bases). The better agreement between TRBJ2-7 and the DNA end casts doubt on the J call. The CDR3 has 14 amino acids. From germline, CDR1 is DFQATT and CDR2 SNEGSKA (reference sequence). The CDR3 loop is CSARSPLGGYEQYF. The CDR3 bases are TGCAGTGCTAGATCTCCACTAGGGGGATACGAGCAGTACTTC.

The chain combines TRBV29-1 with TRBJ2-7, with TRBD1 identical over 10 bases. Germline trimming cut 6 bases from V and 2 bases from J; bases unmatched to any gene: 10. The CDR3 spans 15 residues. CDR1 is SQVTM, CDR2 ANQGSEA, per germline. The CDR3 loop reads CSVGGQGNEAYEQYF. Here the CDR3 DNA reads TGCAGCGTGGGGGGACAGGGGAATGAGGCCTACGAGCAGTACTTC.

In this sample, this clonotype turned up a few times. This chain joins TRBV20-1 and TRBJ1-5; no clear D gene. Germline CDR1 DFQATT, CDR2 SNEGSKA (reference sequence). V lost 4 bases and J 5 bases, leaving 12 bases between the germline ends. The CDR3 spans 13 residues. CDR3 DNA sequence: TGCAGTGCTATTGTCCAACAGCATCAGCCCCAGCATTTT. It yields the protein CSAIVQQHQPQHF.

The rearrangement uses TRBV4-1 and TRBJ1-5; D ambiguous. Trimming took off 1 base at V and 3 bases at J, with 16 bases between the two ends. The length of the CDR3 is 17 residues. Germline-derived CDR1 and CDR2 are MGHRA and YSYEKL. The CDR3 bases are TGCGCCAGCAGCCAAGTCCCCCCACACGACTCCAATCAGCCCCAGCATTTT. Its translation is CASSQVPPHDSNQPQHF.

The rearrangement links TRBV11-2 to TRBJ2-7, with TRBD1 identical over 10 bases. The germline gives CDR1 SGHAT, CDR2 FQNNGV. The CDR3 spans 14 residues. V trimming: 5 bases; J trimming: 6 bases; junction bases outside the gene matches: 7. CDR3 sequence reads: CASSTKTGGGEQYF. CDR3 bases: TGTGCCAGCAGCACCAAGACAGGGGGCGGCGAGCAGTACTTC.

V gene TRBV28 combines with J gene TRBJ2-7; D perhaps matches TRBD1 (5 bases). Germline V gene data show CDR1 as MDHEN and CDR2 as SYDVKM. The CDR3 has 12 residues. The V and J ends lost 5 bases and 7 bases respectively, with 12 bases between them. This CDR3 is CASSNRIGEQYF. CDR3 coding DNA: TGTGCCAGCAGTAACAGGATAGGAGAGCAGTACTTC.

This clonotype appeared once. One junction end does not reproduce the germline sequence, and a read error may be involved. V is TRBV5-1 and J is TRBJ1-2, with 7 nucleotides matching TRBD1. Germline CDR1 reads SGHRS; CDR2 reads YFSETQ. This CDR3 has 15 residues. This CDR3 reads CASSLGRQGIVGYIF. CDR3 coding DNA: TGCGCCAGCAGCTTGGGGCGACAGGGTATTGTTGGCTACATCTTC. Based on the CDR3 plus reference TRBV5-1 and TRBJ1-2, the full variable domain is KAGVTQTPRYLIKTRGQQVTLSCSPISGHRSVSWYQQTPGQGLQFLFEYFSETQRNKGNFPGRFSGRQFSNSRSEMNVSTLELGDSALYLCASSLGRQGIVGYIFGSGTRLTVV.